Here is one TCR beta chain with its context. This sample is drawn from a study of control samples from healthy donors and cancer patients. V lost 6 bases to trimming and J lost 3 bases, with 19 bases between them. CDR3 length equals 16 residues. The germline V gene encodes CDR1 SNHLY and CDR2 FYNNEI. TCRdb's copy holds only in-frame clones and misses some; the assay was immunoSEQ multiplex PCR. This sample's table reports under 200,000 clones. This chain uses TRBV2 with TRBJ2-3; perhaps D is TRBD1 or TRBD2 (5 bases each). The receptor comes from a woman aged 25 to 45 in good health. The specimen was blood. CDR3 DNA sequence: TGTGCCAGCAGGAGAACGTTCAGGGAGATTACAGATACGCAGTATTTT. As protein: CASRRTFREITDTQYF.